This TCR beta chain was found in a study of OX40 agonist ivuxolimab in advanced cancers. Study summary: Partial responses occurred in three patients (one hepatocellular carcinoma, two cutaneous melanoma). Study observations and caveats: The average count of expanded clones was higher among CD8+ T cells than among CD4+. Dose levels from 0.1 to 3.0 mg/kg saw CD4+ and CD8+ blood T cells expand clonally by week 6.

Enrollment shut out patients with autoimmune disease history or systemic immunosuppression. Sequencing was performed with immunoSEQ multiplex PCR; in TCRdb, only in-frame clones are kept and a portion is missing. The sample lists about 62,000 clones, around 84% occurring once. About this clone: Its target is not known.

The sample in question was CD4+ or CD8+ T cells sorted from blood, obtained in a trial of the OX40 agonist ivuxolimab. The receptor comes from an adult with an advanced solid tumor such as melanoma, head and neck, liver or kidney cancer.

The CDR3 nucleotides read TGTGCCAGCTTAACAGCGATGAACACTGAAGCTTTCTTT. This codes for CASLTAMNTEAFF. The J gene is TRBJ1-1, the V gene TRBV6-1; D call uncertain. This CDR3 contains 13 residues. With 8 bases removed from V and 0 bases from J, the gap between germline ends came to 10 bases. Germline CDR1 and CDR2: MNHNS and SASEGT.